The 5 T cell receptor beta chains below all came from one sample that was sequenced in a study of T cell responses to AZD1222 COVID-19 vaccine. Here immunoSEQ multiplex PCR was the method, and the copy in TCRdb shows in-frame clones only, minus some. Here the sample spans under 80,000 clones, about 91% being singletons. Sequenced material: peripheral blood, taken on day 0 of AZD1222 vaccination. All receptors derive from an adult in good health.

The chain recombines TRBV21-1 with TRBJ1-2; TRBD1, as called in the table, went unchecked against the DNA. TRBV21-1 is flagged as a pseudogene. This CDR3 is 14 amino acids long. Written as DNA, the CDR3 is TGTGCCAGCAGCAAAGCGGACGACAGGTATGGCTACACCTTC. This translates into CASSKADDRYGYTF.

The chain combines TRBV20-1 with TRBJ2-7; 7 bases map to TRBD2. This CDR3 region has 16 residues. Per the germline V gene, CDR1 is DFQATT and CDR2 is SNEGSKA (reference sequence). Trimming took 3 bases from V and 3 from J; bases not matched to a gene: 14. The CDR3 DNA reads TGCAGTGCTAGTACCCCCTGGGGGGGAGGGAGCTACGAGCAGTACTTC. It yields the protein CSASTPWGGGSYEQYF.

This chain joins TRBV28 and TRBJ2-7; possible D gene TRBD1, 5 bases. V lost 5 bases, J lost 2 bases, and 13 bases lay in between. The V gene's germline CDR1 is MDHEN and CDR2 SYDVKM. This CDR3 has 14 amino acids. The CDR3 sequence: CASSQGRTPYEQYF. In DNA form, the CDR3 reads TGTGCCAGCAGTCAGGGAAGAACCCCCTACGAGCAGTACTTC.

V gene TRBV6-2 or TRBV6-3 combines with J gene TRBJ2-7; D is tentatively TRBD1 or TRBD2 (5 bases each). V shed 2 bases and J shed 0 bases, with 17 bases lying between them. The CDR3 is 17 residues long. Germline CDR1 MNHEY, CDR2 SVGEGT. The CDR3 DNA sequence: TGTGCCAGCAGTTACCTCGGGACGGTAGGGATCTCCTACGAGCAGTACTTC. Translation: CASSYLGTVGISYEQYF.

In DNA, the CDR3 is TGCGCCAGCAGCCAAGCCCCACTAGCGGGAGAGAAGGAAGCCAAAAACATTCAGTACTTC. It specifies CASSQAPLAGEKEAKNIQYF. V and J are TRBV4-1 and TRBJ2-4, with 11 bases that match TRBD2. V lost 1 base to trimming and J lost 0 bases; unmatched junction nucleotides: 11. Germline V lookup: CDR1 MGHRA, CDR2 YSYEKL. The CDR3 totals 20 residues.